These 5 T cell receptor beta chains originate from one sample sequenced in a study of blood T cell repertoires in COVID-19. Assay: immunoSEQ multiplex PCR; the TCRdb copy retains only in-frame clones and omits some. This table holds roughly 26,000 clones, about 90% found once. The sequencing sample was made of peripheral blood. The receptor set was obtained from a man in his sixties or seventies with acute or convalescent COVID-19.

The chain carries TRBV5-1 and TRBJ1-1; a weak D match, TRBD1 (6 bases). Trimming removed 2 bases at V and 4 bases at J, with 12 bases between. Germline values: CDR1 SGHRS, CDR2 YFSETQ. The CDR3 has 14 residues. The CDR3 nucleotides are TGCGCCAGCAGCTTTGGGGGGGCGACCACTGAAGCTTTCTTT. This encodes CASSFGGATTEAFF. Together with reference TRBV5-1 and TRBJ1-1, the CDR3 gives the full variable domain: KAGVTQTPRYLIKTRGQQVTLSCSPISGHRSVSWYQQTPGQGLQFLFEYFSETQRNKGNFPGRFSGRQFSNSRSEMNVSTLELGDSALYLCASSFGGATTEAFFGQGTRLTVV.

The chain has TRBV5-6 and TRBJ2-1, with TRBD1 identical over 9 bases. Germline loops: CDR1 SGHDT, CDR2 YYEEEE. Trimming cost V 4 bases and J 3 bases; bases outside gene matches: 5. This CDR3 is 15 amino acids long. CDR3 residues: CASSTQTGGYNEQFF. The CDR3 DNA sequence: TGTGCCAGCAGCACGCAGACAGGGGGCTACAATGAGCAGTTCTTC.

In this sample, this clone turned up a few times. V gene TRBV27 combines with J gene TRBJ2-1; no reliable D call. Germline V gene lookup returns CDR1 MNHEY and CDR2 SMNVEV (reference sequence). This CDR3 is built from 11 residues. V was pared by 5 bases and J by 7 bases, with 6 bases between. The CDR3 sequence: CASSLGNEQFF. For the CDR3, the DNA is TGTGCCAGCAGTCTAGGAAATGAGCAGTTCTTC.

The chain couples TRBV6-5 to TRBJ1-5; 7 nucleotides align to TRBD1. The ends lost 6 bases at V and 0 bases at J; junction bases unmatched: 8. This CDR3 region has 16 residues. Per germline, CDR1 MNHEY and CDR2 SVGAGI. The CDR3 DNA is TGTGCCAGCAGGTACGGGACAGCTTATAGCAATCAGCCCCAGCATTTT. Its translation is CASRYGTAYSNQPQHF.

This clone was detected once. The V and J genes are TRBV19 and TRBJ1-1, with a weak D call TRBD1 (5 bases). Trimming took off 10 bases at V and 1 base at J, with 16 bases between the two ends. The CDR3 sequence is 14 residues long. Germline values: CDR1 LNHDA, CDR2 SQIVND (reference sequence). CDR3 loop: CATSSRASNTEAFF. DNA of the CDR3: TGTGCCACCTCATCCAGGGCATCGAACACTGAAGCTTTCTTT.